The rows below give T cell receptor beta chains drawn from one sample of a study of T cells in Graves' hyperthyroidism and ophthalmopathy. TCRdb passed the multiplex PCR reads through MiXCR, listing each CDR3 protein once. The sample records roughly 250,000 distinct CDR3 sequences, more than 14% being singletons. What was sequenced was blood. The origin of the receptors is a woman aged 40 to 50 with Graves' hyperthyroidism that later progressed to Graves' ophthalmopathy. Both conserved end residues are part of each CDR3. D genes are given only for firm matches. Clone size is not always given. Where it is, it says once, few, many or a class for expanded clones.

many,TRBV30,TRBD2,TRBJ2-7,CAWSLGTFSGSSYEQYF,TGTGCCTGGAGTCTTGGGACGTTCAGCGGGAGCTCCTACGAGCAGTACTTC
few,TRBV5-1,.,TRBJ1-2,CASSLDPPGGYTF,TGCGCCAGCAGCTTGGACCCTCCCGGTGGCTACACCTTC
many,TRBV3-1,TRBD1,TRBJ1-1,CASSTHRTGWTEAFF,TGTGCCAGCAGCACTCACAGGACAGGGTGGACTGAAGCTTTCTTT
many,TRBV28,.,TRBJ2-5,CASSLGTIIQETQYF,TGTGCCAGCAGTTTGGGCACTATCATCCAAGAGACCCAGTACTTC
many,TRBV20-1,TRBD2,TRBJ2-5,CSARPTPGLAGGPMETQYF,TGCAGTGCTAGACCCACGCCGGGACTAGCGGGAGGGCCTATGGAGACCCAGTACTTC
many,TRBV7-9,.,TRBJ2-1,CASSLDDYNEQFF,TGTGCCAGCAGCTTAGATGATTACAATGAGCAGTTCTTC
many,TRBV11-1,.,TRBJ2-7,CASSSNRAWGEQYF,TGTGCCAGCAGCTCTAACCGGGCCTGGGGCGAGCAGTACTTC
many,TRBV6-1,.,TRBJ2-7,CASTSIGYEQYF,TGTGCCAGCACCTCGATTGGGTACGAGCAGTACTTC
few,TRBV20-1,.,TRBJ2-2,CSARPAGRSNTGELFF,TGCAGTGCTAGACCAGCAGGGAGGTCTAACACCGGGGAGCTGTTTTTT
many,TRBV7-2,.,TRBJ1-6,CASSLAGVAPLHF,TGTGCCAGCAGCTTAGCAGGGGTGGCACCCCTCCACTTT
few,TRBV19,.,TRBJ2-1,CASSPGRGAEQFF,TGTGCCAGTAGTCCTGGGCGGGGCGCAGAGCAGTTCTTC
few,TRBV4-1,TRBD2,TRBJ2-1,CASSQTGTIIEQFF,TGCGCCAGCAGCCAAACCGGGACTATAATTGAGCAGTTCTTC
many,TRBV7-8,TRBD1,TRBJ1-5,CASSLRPGTGGEGQPQHF,TGTGCCAGCAGCTTACGACCCGGGACAGGGGGCGAGGGTCAGCCCCAGCATTTT
many,TRBV2,TRBD2,TRBJ2-5,CASSTTSGTQETQYF,TGTGCCAGCAGCACGACTAGCGGGACACAAGAGACCCAGTACTTC
many,TRBV7-8,.,TRBJ2-7,CASSRGRVGLYEQYF,TGTGCCAGCAGCCGAGGGCGGGTGGGCCTCTACGAGCAGTACTTC
many,TRBV11-2,.,TRBJ2-7,CASSLVPPEQYF,TGTGCCAGCAGCTTAGTCCCCCCCGAGCAGTACTTC
many,TRBV12-3/TRBV12-4,.,TRBJ2-1,CASSFRGLSGGEQFF,TGTGCCAGCAGTTTTCGGGGCCTCTCCGGGGGTGAGCAGTTCTTC
many,TRBV10-3,TRBD1,TRBJ1-1,CAAWDRVRSTEAFF,TGTGCCGCTTGGGACAGGGTAAGAAGCACTGAAGCTTTCTTT
.,TRBV9,.,TRBJ2-6,CASSVVPSGANVLTF,TGTGCCAGCAGCGTAGTCCCAAGTGGGGCCAACGTCCTGACTTTC
.,TRBV7-8,.,TRBJ2-2,CATPPDRNTGELFF,TGTGCCACCCCACCCGACAGGAACACCGGGGAGCTGTTTTTT
.,TRBV5-6,TRBD1,TRBJ1-3,CASSPGTGDRNTIYF,TGTGCCAGCAGCCCCGGGACAGGGGATAGGAACACCATATATTTT
.,TRBV12-3/TRBV12-4,TRBD1,TRBJ2-7,CASSRDRGRIYEQYF,TGTGCCAGCAGTCGGGACAGGGGGCGAATCTACGAGCAGTACTTC
many,TRBV12-3/TRBV12-4,.,TRBJ2-3,CASSLGRAITDTQYF,TGTGCCAGCAGTTTGGGCAGGGCGATCACAGATACGCAGTATTTT
many,TRBV18,.,TRBJ1-5,CASSPLGGRRSNQPQHF,TGTGCCAGCTCACCCCTTGGGGGGCGCAGAAGCAATCAGCCCCAGCATTTT